These 27 T cell receptor beta chains came from one sample sequenced in a study of T cell repertoires in cytomegalovirus infection. TCRdb passed the reads through MiXCR, listing each CDR3 protein once. The data contain around 900,000 distinct CDR3 sequences, around 30% of them seen just once; the ten biggest clones take up over 12%. These receptors' antigens are unknown. The sequencing used cultured CD8+ T cells from PBMCs, collected from culture after CMV antigen stimulation. Receptors originate from a human donor in good health (CMV status not recorded). Some clones in this sample may be carry-over from other donors' samples.

This clonotype has more than one count but fewer than ten. The rearrangement links TRBV12-3 or TRBV12-4 to TRBJ2-3; D is perhaps TRBD2 (6 bases). The CDR3 is 15 amino acids. Between the trimmed V and J ends, which lost 6 bases and 4 bases, there was a span of 17 bases. CDR3 protein: CASSLLAYDADTQYF. The CDR3 DNA reads TGTGCCAGCAGCTTACTAGCATATGACGCAGATACGCAGTATTTT.

There are a few counts of this clonotype. The chain uses TRBV3-1 and TRBJ1-2; D gene uncertain. Trimming cost V 4 bases and J 4 bases, with 10 bases left between them. CDR1 is LGHDT, CDR2 YNNKEL, per germline (reference sequence). The CDR3 is 13 amino acids. The DNA of the CDR3 is TGTGCCAGCAGCCCCGGCCTCTTCTATGGCTACACCTTC. It codes for CASSPGLFYGYTF.

The rearrangement links TRBV10-3 to TRBJ2-7; no clear D gene. V shed 3 bases and J shed 3 bases, with 9 bases lying between them. Germline-derived CDR1 and CDR2 are ENHRY and SYGVKD. The CDR3 contains 13 residues. CDR3 sequence (DNA): TGTGCCATCAGTGAAGGGTTAGTCTACGAGCAGTACTTC. Translation: CAISEGLVYEQYF.

This chain joins TRBV10-3 and TRBJ2-5; D might be TRBD2 (6 bases). The germline V gene encodes CDR1 ENHRY and CDR2 SYGVKD. V was cut by 0 bases and J by 1 base, with 9 bases left in between. There are 15 residues in the CDR3. CDR3 sequence reads: CAISESGTVQETQYF. The CDR3 DNA sequence: TGTGCCATCAGTGAGTCCGGGACTGTCCAAGAGACCCAGTACTTC.

Ten or more counts support this clonotype. This sequence joins TRBV7-8 and TRBJ2-7, with TRBD1 as a possible D gene (6 bases). This CDR3 region has 13 residues. Trimming took 1 base from V and 12 from J, leaving 16 bases between them. Germline V CDR1 and CDR2: SGHVS, FQNEAQ. Written as DNA, the CDR3 is TGTGCCAGCAGCTTAGGGGGGCAAAGGGATTCGTACTTC. It yields the protein CASSLGGQRDSYF.

This clonotype was seen many times. The chain combines TRBV20-1 with TRBJ1-1; 10 bases are a match to TRBD1. In germline, CDR1 is DFQATT, CDR2 SNEGSKA (reference sequence). The length of the CDR3 is 16 residues. After removal of 0 bases from V and 5 bases from J, the junction contained 9 bases not matched to a gene. The CDR3 protein is CSARDSGQGSRTEAFF. CDR3 in DNA: TGCAGTGCTAGAGATTCGGGACAGGGGAGTAGGACTGAAGCTTTCTTT.

This clonotype was seen more than once but under ten times. This chain uses TRBV11-2 with TRBJ2-7; unclear D gene. The V end lost 5 bases, the J end lost 0 bases, and 11 bases lay between the germline ends. CDR3 length: 14 amino acids. CDR1 is SGHAT, CDR2 FQNNGV, per germline. The CDR3 region has the DNA TGTGCCAGCAGCAGCTCGGGCCTCTCCTACGAGCAGTACTTC. Amino acids: CASSSSGLSYEQYF.

The V and J genes are TRBV7-9 and TRBJ2-2; possible D gene TRBD2, 6 bases. With 10 bases removed from V and 6 bases from J, the gap between germline ends came to 15 bases. Germline values: CDR1 SEHNR, CDR2 FQNEAQ (reference sequence). The CDR3 totals 13 residues. CDR3 loop: CAIVRDPAGELFF. The CDR3 DNA follows: TGTGCCATCGTGCGGGACCCGGCCGGGGAGCTGTTTTTT.

Regarding this clonotype: A much larger clone lies a single base off, so this may be a read error. The chain links TRBV7-2 to TRBJ1-5; D unresolved. This CDR3 is built from 13 residues. Per germline, CDR1 SGHTA and CDR2 FQGNSA. V was trimmed by 5 bases and J by 7 bases, leaving 12 bases between them. CDR3: CASSPAPIQPQHF. As DNA, the CDR3 is TGTGCCAGCAGCCCGGCACCGATCCAGCCCCAGCATTTT.

The rearrangement uses TRBV3-1 and TRBJ1-5; D is unclear. CDR3 size: 15 residues. Germline V lookup: CDR1 LGHDT, CDR2 YNNKEL (reference sequence). V was shortened by 0 bases and J by 7 bases, with 13 bases between the two germline ends. CDR3 loop: CASSQEGWSGQPQHF. The CDR3 DNA sequence: TGTGCCAGCAGCCAAGAAGGATGGAGCGGGCAGCCCCAGCATTTT.

The chain combines TRBV7-9 with TRBJ2-2; 11 nucleotides agree with TRBD2. J gave up 0 bases and V 5 bases, and 17 bases lay outside the gene matches. This CDR3 has 21 residues. Germline loops: CDR1 SEHNR, CDR2 FQNEAQ (reference sequence). The CDR3 spells CASSAVLPGLAGQSNTGELFF. The CDR3 DNA follows: TGTGCCAGCAGCGCAGTGCTTCCCGGACTAGCGGGTCAGTCGAACACCGGGGAGCTGTTTTTT.

The chain combines TRBV10-3 with TRBJ1-2; D may be TRBD1 (5 bases). The CDR3 is made up of 13 amino acids. The germline gives CDR1 ENHRY, CDR2 SYGVKD. The V and J ends lost 6 bases and 6 bases respectively, with 14 bases between them. The CDR3 is CAISKQDPDGYTF. CDR3 in DNA: TGTGCCATCAGCAAACAGGACCCGGATGGCTACACCTTC.

To note about this clonotype: A single base separates this from a much larger clone, so it may be a read error. CDR3 sequence (DNA): TGTGCCAGCAGCTTAGAACAGGGTTTCGTATCCGACTACACCTTC. Residues: CASSLEQGFVSDYTF. The chain is built from TRBV7-6 and TRBJ1-2; the D gene is possibly TRBD1 (6 bases). The CDR3 loop spans 15 amino acids. Deletions cut 1 base from V and 10 bases from J, with 19 bases between. Germline assignment: CDR1 SGHVS and CDR2 FNYEAQ.

V is TRBV5-1 and J is TRBJ1-5; D is undetermined. The CDR3 is 17 residues long. The germline V gene has CDR1 SGHRS and CDR2 YFSETQ. Trimming removed 0 bases at V and 0 bases at J, with 13 bases between. The CDR3 DNA reads TGCGCCAGCAGCTTGGTGCCAGCGGATTATAGCAATCAGCCCCAGCATTTT. Its protein is CASSLVPADYSNQPQHF.

This clonotype occurred a few times. The chain couples TRBV12-3 or TRBV12-4 to TRBJ1-5, with 9 bases that match TRBD1. J was trimmed by 1 base and V by 5 bases; bases with no gene match: 24. This CDR3 comprises 22 residues. Here the CDR3 DNA reads TGTGCCAGCAGTCCGAGTTGGAGCCCACCGGGACAGGGAATTTGGAGCAATCAGCCCCAGCATTTT. Translating gives CASSPSWSPPGQGIWSNQPQHF.

This clonotype has more than one count but fewer than ten. The rearrangement joins TRBV19 to TRBJ2-5; TRBD1 is a possible D gene (5 bases). V was pared by 10 bases and J by 0 bases, with 9 bases between. The CDR3 loop spans 12 amino acids. CDR1 is LNHDA and CDR2 is SQIVND in the germline V gene (reference sequence). The CDR3 DNA reads as TGTGCCACCATGACAGACCAAGAGACCCAGTACTTC. Its translation is CATMTDQETQYF.

This clonotype was recorded a few times. The gene calls are TRBV7-6 and TRBJ2-5, with D perhaps matching TRBD1 (5 bases). This CDR3 contains 16 residues. From germline, CDR1 is SGHVS and CDR2 FNYEAQ. Trimming pared 4 bases from V and 1 base from J, leaving 16 bases between. CDR3 sequence reads: CASSSGAWGFQETQYF. CDR3 nucleotides: TGTGCCAGCAGCTCAGGCGCCTGGGGCTTCCAAGAGACCCAGTACTTC.

The chain has TRBV27 and TRBJ2-3; 7 bases agree with TRBD2. Germline V CDR1 and CDR2: MNHEY, SMNVEV (reference sequence). The ends lost 8 bases at V and 1 base at J; junction bases unmatched: 0. This CDR3 is built from 12 residues. CDR3 in DNA: TGTGCCAGCGCGGGGGGCACAGATACGCAGTATTTT. It yields the protein CASAGGTDTQYF.

The chain joins TRBV2 to TRBJ2-7, with D hard to call. The CDR3 loop spans 15 amino acids. Germline CDR1 reads SNHLY; CDR2 reads FYNNEI. The V gene lost 6 bases and the J gene lost 3 bases, with 18 bases spanning the gap. CDR3 sequence reads: CASSLQDHGDYEQYF. The DNA of the CDR3 is TGTGCCAGCAGCCTCCAGGACCACGGAGACTACGAGCAGTACTTC. Full variable domain (remainder filled in from reference TRBV2 and TRBJ2-7): EPEVTQTPSHQVTQMGQEVILRCVPISNHLYFYWYRQILGQKVEFLVSFYNNEISEKSEIFDDQFSVERPDGSNFTLKIRSTKLEDSAMYFCASSLQDHGDYEQYFGPGTRLTVT.

In regard to this clonotype: Relative to the germline gene, one junction end is altered; a read error may explain this. The rearrangement uses TRBV7-2 and TRBJ2-5; D gene uncertain. CDR3 length equals 13 residues. Germline-derived CDR1 and CDR2 are SGHTA and FQGNSA. The CDR3 region has the DNA TGTGTCAGCGAACAAGGGTACCAAGAGACCCAGTACTTC. This sequence encodes CVSEQGYQETQYF.

The chain is built from TRBV5-1 and TRBJ1-5, with D hard to call. From germline, CDR1 is SGHRS and CDR2 YFSETQ. V was clipped by 7 bases and J by 5 bases, with 16 bases between them. CDR3 length: 14 amino acids. The CDR3 nucleotides are TGCGCCAGCCGGCCGGCACTTACCGATCAGCCCCAGCATTTT. This translates into CASRPALTDQPQHF.

This clonotype was seen a few times. CDR3 in amino acids: CASSLDGGHTDTQYF. The CDR3 bases are TGTGCCAGCAGTTTAGATGGGGGCCACACAGATACGCAGTATTTT. The gene calls are TRBV27 and TRBJ2-3; D perhaps matches TRBD1 (6 bases). Trimming took off 2 bases at V and 2 bases at J, with 11 bases between the two ends. The CDR3 spans 15 residues. Germline CDR1 reads MNHEY; CDR2 reads SMNVEV (reference sequence).

This chain uses TRBV12-3 or TRBV12-4 with TRBJ2-2; TRBD1 aligns across 7 bases. The J segment lost 1 base and the V segment lost 5 bases, leaving 13 bases of the junction unmatched. The length of the CDR3 is 18 residues. CDR3 DNA sequence: TGTGCCAGCAGTCCCCGGGACAGTACATTTTTGAACACCGGGGAGCTGTTTTTT. The encoded protein is CASSPRDSTFLNTGELFF.

The chain has TRBV9 and TRBJ2-3; tentatively, D is TRBD2 (5 bases). The CDR3 consists of 17 residues. Germline values: CDR1 SGDLS, CDR2 YYNGEE. V dropped 0 bases and J dropped 0 bases, with 14 bases sitting between them. CDR3 region: CASSVAGLDTSTDTQYF. The DNA of the CDR3 is TGTGCCAGCAGCGTAGCTGGACTGGATACCAGCACAGATACGCAGTATTTT.

This clonotype was recorded a few times. The chain links TRBV11-3 to TRBJ1-6; D is perhaps TRBD1 (5 bases). The CDR3 spans 17 residues. The V and J ends lost 0 bases and 0 bases respectively, with 9 bases between them. CDR1 is SGHNT and CDR2 is YENEEA in the germline V gene. CDR3 sequence reads: CASSLDHQGSYNSPLHF. In nucleotides, the CDR3 is TGTGCCAGCAGCTTAGATCATCAGGGCTCCTATAATTCACCCCTCCACTTT.

This clonotype occurred once. The rearrangement uses TRBV20-1 and TRBJ2-6; D ambiguous. This CDR3 spans 19 amino acids. V was trimmed by 0 bases and J by 0 bases, leaving 18 bases between them. Germline V lookup: CDR1 DFQATT, CDR2 SNEGSKA (reference sequence). The CDR3 loop reads CSARDPGSPTVSGANVLTF. CDR3 DNA: TGCAGTGCTAGAGACCCGGGCAGCCCGACGGTCTCTGGGGCCAACGTCCTGACTTTC.

This clonotype appeared many times. This sequence joins TRBV6-1 and TRBJ2-3, with 12 bases matching TRBD2. Germline V gene lookup returns CDR1 MNHNS and CDR2 SASEGT. CDR3 length: 16 amino acids. With V trimmed by 5 bases and J by 2 bases, 5 bases remained unmatched. CDR3 sequence reads: CASSRRLAGDTDTQYF. DNA of the CDR3: TGTGCCAGCAGTCGAAGACTAGCGGGGGACACAGATACGCAGTATTTT.